This TCR beta chain came from a study of blood T cells in healthy people across ages. Findings and caveats of the study: In these data, TCR beta diversity tracked strongly with naive T cell percentage. Age showed a roughly linear inverse relationship with TCR beta diversity per million T cells. Using unsorted PBMCs precluded a conclusive naive versus antigen-experienced comparison.

Per sample, at least 6 micrograms of total RNA were extracted. Trimming shortened V by 0 bases and J by 0 bases, and 6 bases separated the two germline ends. There are 15 residues in the CDR3. Germline CDR1 and CDR2: LGHNA and YSLEER. Together with a sample-barcoded 5' primer, a J-beta primer mix was included in a second PCR lasting roughly 6 to 12 cycles. Via MiXCR, TCRdb re-called the 5' RACE reads, giving one row per CDR3 protein. In the table there are 850,000 to 1,000,000 distinct CDR3 sequences, 45% to 50% of which are singletons. Comment on this clonotype: Its antigen is not known.

This clonotype was sampled from a man aged 25-45 years in good health. Sequences were obtained from blood. V is TRBV4-3 and J is TRBJ1-3; D unresolved. This chain's CDR3 is CASSQDLVSGNTIYF. For the CDR3, the DNA is TGCGCCAGCAGCCAAGATCTGGTCTCTGGAAACACCATATATTTT.